Below, 8 T cell receptor beta chains from the same sample are listed, as sequenced in a study of T cells in Graves' hyperthyroidism and ophthalmopathy. RNA transcripts served as the template for amplifying TCR beta CDR3 regions. The HTBI primer set drove a first-round RT-PCR of the TCR CDR3. TCRdb analysed the multiplex PCR reads with MiXCR anew, one entry per CDR3 protein. The table has approximately 400,000 distinct CDR3 sequences, 20% to 25% seen once; the top ten hold 70% to 75%. Sequencing was done on a sample of blood. Receptor source: a man in his forties or fifties with Graves' hyperthyroidism.

In its sample, this clonotype was seen a few times. V is TRBV6-1 and J is TRBJ2-2; 12 bases fit TRBD2. With 6 bases clipped from V and 3 bases from J, the junction kept 5 bases outside the gene matches. The CDR3 length is 16 residues. From germline, CDR1 is MNHNS and CDR2 SASEGT. Here the CDR3 DNA reads TGTGCCAGCAGGCTACTAGCGGGAGGAGACACCGGGGAGCTGTTTTTT. This codes for CASRLLAGGDTGELFF.

The chain uses TRBV3-1 and TRBJ2-1, with a tentative D call TRBD2 (5 bases). This CDR3 is built from 15 residues. Trimming removed 7 bases at V and 3 bases at J, with 16 bases between. From germline, CDR1 is LGHDT and CDR2 YNNKEL (reference sequence). Written as DNA, the CDR3 is TGTGCCAGCAATTTAGCGCTCGGGGACTACAATGAGCAGTTCTTC. Its translation is CASNLALGDYNEQFF.

This chain connects TRBV11-2 to TRBJ2-7; no reliable D call. CDR1 and CDR2 (germline): SGHAT, FQNNGV. The germline V and J ends were trimmed by 5 bases and 4 bases, with 18 bases remaining between them. The CDR3 contains 15 residues. The CDR3 DNA follows: TGTGCCAGCAGCCCCTCAGGCGCGGATACATACGAGCAGTACTTC. This codes for CASSPSGADTYEQYF.

This clonotype was observed at least ten times. The gene calls are TRBV28 and TRBJ2-1; TRBD1 aligns across 9 bases. Germline V lookup: CDR1 MDHEN, CDR2 SYDVKM. The CDR3 sequence is 14 residues long. The trim removed 3 bases at V and 9 bases at J, leaving 6 bases unmatched. This CDR3 reads CASSFGTGRSEQFF. The CDR3 DNA is TGTGCCAGCAGTTTCGGGACAGGGAGGAGTGAGCAGTTCTTC.

The chain carries TRBV12-3 or TRBV12-4 and TRBJ2-7; D possibly corresponds to TRBD1 (5 bases). V was shortened by 5 bases and J by 3 bases, with 14 bases between the two germline ends. This CDR3 is 14 amino acids long. In DNA form, the CDR3 reads TGTGCCAGCAGTCAGACAGTATCGGTCTACGAGCAGTACTTC. This gives the protein CASSQTVSVYEQYF.

With regard to this clonotype: With a much larger clone just one base away, this may be a read error. The rearrangement joins TRBV10-3 to TRBJ1-1, with 10 bases fitting TRBD1. The CDR3 sequence is 14 residues long. The V gene's germline CDR1 is ENHRY and CDR2 SYGVKD. The CDR3 region has the DNA TGTGCCATCAGAGTCCCGGGACAGGGGACTGAATCTTTCTTT. This encodes CAIRVPGQGTESFF.

This clonotype has a count of ten or more. This sequence joins TRBV2 and TRBJ2-1; 13 bases map to TRBD2. CDR1 and CDR2 (germline): SNHLY, FYNNEI. The CDR3 consists of 15 residues. V shed 7 bases, J shed 8 bases, and the junction held 8 bases outside the gene matches. The CDR3 DNA follows: TGTGCCAGCATGCGACTAGCGGGAGGTAGGGATGAGCAGTTCTTC. Its protein is CASMRLAGGRDEQFF.

This clonotype was observed a few times. The gene calls are TRBV2 and TRBJ2-5; no clear D gene. Trimming took 5 bases from V and 2 from J, leaving 15 bases between them. Germline assignment: CDR1 SNHLY and CDR2 FYNNEI. There are 15 residues in the CDR3. CDR3 in amino acids: CASSSQVGSQETQYF. The DNA for the CDR3 is TGTGCCAGCAGTTCACAAGTAGGATCGCAAGAGACCCAGTACTTC. The complete variable domain, with remaining parts taken from reference TRBV2 and TRBJ2-5, reads EPEVTQTPSHQVTQMGQEVILRCVPISNHLYFYWYRQILGQKVEFLVSFYNNEISEKSEIFDDQFSVERPDGSNFTLKIRSTKLEDSAMYFCASSSQVGSQETQYFGPGTRLLVL.